The 9 T cell receptor gamma chains below all came from one sample that was sequenced in a study of gamma-delta chains in newborns, infants, children. TCRdb called clones anew from the reads with CATT. This sample's table has 41 gamma-chain clones. Sequenced sample: blood. These TCRs come from a human donor who had a fever. This table probably holds off-target reads from a library built for another chain.

The V gene corresponds to TRGV9; no J gene was called. CDR3 length: 25 residues. Germline V lookup: CDR1 GITISATS, CDR2 ISYDGTV (reference sequence). The CDR3 loop reads CACDTGGASSWDTRQMFLGTGIKLF. In DNA form, the CDR3 reads TGTGCCTGTGACACCGGAGGGGCCAGCTCCTGGGACACCCGACAGATGTTTCTCGGAACTGGAATCAAACTCTTC.

Worth noting for this clone: The DNA is omitted, as the CDR3 cannot be located on it reliably, and the CDR3 follows TCRdb's listing. The J gene has no call, while the V gene is TRGV9. Germline V CDR1 and CDR2: GITISATS, ISYDGTV (reference sequence). Inclusive of both ends, the CDR3 amounts to 26 amino acids. CDR3 sequence: CACDLLLGDGSWDTRQMFFGTGIKLF.

As regards this clone: Because the CDR3's place on the DNA is in doubt, the DNA is left out and the CDR3 is given as listed by TCRdb. A V gene of TRGV9 was called, but no J gene was assigned. With termini counted, the CDR3 has 26 amino acids. Germline V CDR1 and CDR2: GITISATS, ISYDGTV (reference sequence). CDR3 loop: CACDDLGDTDSWDTRQMFFGTGIKLF.

The J gene has no call, while the V gene is TRGV10. TRGV10 counts as an open reading frame of uncertain function. The CDR3 totals 14 residues. The CDR3 loop is CALSDNNAGAKLTF. DNA for the CDR3: TGTGCTTTGAGTGATAATAATGCAGGTGCCAAGCTCACATTC.

As concerns this clone: Because the CDR3's place on the DNA is in doubt, the DNA is left out and the CDR3 is given as listed by TCRdb. Called V gene: TRGV9; the J gene was not called. The CDR3 is 25 residues long, counting both termini. Looked up from germline, CDR1 is GITISATS and CDR2 is ISYDGTV (reference sequence). The CDR3: CACDTGGSSSWDTRQMFFGTGIKLF.

V gene assignment gives TRGV9, but the J gene was left uncalled. This CDR3 comprises 14 residues. CDR1 is GITISATS, CDR2 ISYDGTV, per germline (reference sequence). The CDR3 coding sequence is TGTGCCTGTGACATACTGGGGGATACAGCACAACTCTTCTTT. It encodes CACDILGDTAQLFF.

The chain has TRGV9 and TRGJ1 or TRGJ2. The CDR3 consists of 15 residues. Germline-derived CDR1 and CDR2 are GITISATS and ISYDGTV (reference sequence). V shed 0 bases, J shed 2 bases, and the junction held 7 bases outside the gene matches. The CDR3 DNA is TGTGCCTTGTGGGAGGTGTTGGAGGATTATTATAAGAAACTCTTT. Protein: CALWEVLEDYYKKLF.

For this clone: The limits of the CDR3 on the DNA are not certain, so only TCRdb's listed CDR3 is given. The CDR3 spells CACDGSTGVSSWDTRQMLFGTGIKLF. The J gene went uncalled, whereas the V gene is TRGV9. The CDR3 is 26 amino acids in total, end residues counted. Germline V gene lookup returns CDR1 GITISATS and CDR2 ISYDGTV (reference sequence).

As concerns this clone: No DNA is shown, since the ends of the CDR3 on it are uncertain; the CDR3 is the one TCRdb lists. The J gene went uncalled, whereas the V gene is TRGV9. Both ends counted, the CDR3 spans 24 residues. CDR1 and CDR2 from the germline V gene are GITISATS and ISYDGTV (reference sequence). CDR3: CACDNTGGSWDTRQMFFGTGIKLF.